This TCR beta chain stems from a study of blood T cell repertoires in COVID-19. Trimming cost V 3 bases and J 3 bases, with 16 bases left between them. Germline CDR1 SGDLS, CDR2 YYNGEE. The CDR3 is 15 amino acids. Only in-frame clones appear in the TCRdb table, and some are missing; sequencing was by immunoSEQ multiplex PCR. Among nearly 70,000 clones listed, 87% were seen once. This rearrangement joins TRBV9 to TRBJ2-7, with a weak D call TRBD2 (6 bases). The receptor's source is a woman aged 45-59 years with COVID-19, enrolled during active disease. Specimen: peripheral blood. CDR3 coding DNA: TGTGCCAGCAGCGAGGCTGCTAGCGCCAACTACGAGCAGTACTTC. Its protein product is CASSEAASANYEQYF.